Each of the 32 T cell receptor beta chains below was sequenced from the same sample in a study of blood T cell repertoires in COVID-19. Libraries were prepared by immunoSEQ multiplex PCR; TCRdb keeps only in-frame clonotypes and omits some of them. The data contain roughly 30,000 clones, 85% of them singletons. The sequenced sample consisted of peripheral blood. These receptors came from a human donor in a cohort sampled during active COVID-19.

The gene calls are TRBV3-1 (or the pseudogene TRBV3-2) and TRBJ1-2, with TRBD1 matching over 9 bases. The germline CDR1 and CDR2 sequences are LGHDT and YNNKEL (reference sequence). The CDR3 is 16 residues long. Germline trimming cut 5 bases from V and 2 bases from J; bases unmatched to any gene: 9. The chain's CDR3 is CASSFTGTGKNYGYTF. CDR3 bases: TGTGCCAGCAGCTTTACCGGGACAGGGAAAAACTATGGCTACACCTTC.

V usage is TRBV30 and J usage is TRBJ2-7; 8 bases map to TRBD2. The ends lost 4 bases at V and 2 bases at J; junction bases unmatched: 19. The CDR3 length is 18 residues. Germline CDR1 reads GTSNPN; CDR2 reads SVGIG (reference sequence). CDR3 nucleotides: TGTGCCTGGACCCCCCACTCCCGGCTAGCGGGCCGTCCCTACGAGCAGTACTTC. This sequence encodes CAWTPHSRLAGRPYEQYF.

J is TRBJ2-7 and V is TRBV18; TRBD1 might be the D (5 bases). The V gene's germline CDR1 is KGHSH and CDR2 LQKENI. V lost 2 bases to trimming and J lost 1 base, with 9 bases between them. There are 14 residues in the CDR3. This CDR3 is CASSPGPGSYEQYF. The CDR3 coding sequence is TGTGCCAGCTCACCAGGCCCAGGGTCCTACGAGCAGTACTTC.

This sequence joins TRBV3-1 (or the pseudogene TRBV3-2) and TRBJ2-2; 10 nucleotides line up with TRBD2. This CDR3 has 16 residues. The ends lost 2 bases at V and 3 bases at J; junction bases unmatched: 3. Germline CDR1 is LGHDT and CDR2 is YNNKEL (reference sequence). The CDR3 region is CASSQSGLADTGELFF. CDR3 DNA: TGTGCCAGCAGCCAAAGTGGACTAGCGGACACCGGGGAGCTGTTTTTT.

This chain connects TRBV5-1 to TRBJ2-7; D might be TRBD2 (5 bases). Germline CDR1 SGHRS, CDR2 YFSETQ. The CDR3 length is 14 residues. Trimming took off 3 bases at V and 5 bases at J, with 15 bases between the two ends. The CDR3 sequence is CASSSRASRDEQYF. CDR3 coding DNA: TGCGCCAGCAGCTCCCGGGCCTCGAGGGACGAGCAGTACTTC.

This clone showed up just a few times. This chain links TRBV6-2 or TRBV6-3 with TRBJ2-1; D might be TRBD1 (6 bases). Germline V gene data show CDR1 as MNHEY and CDR2 as SVGEGT. V was cut by 0 bases and J by 7 bases, with 22 bases left in between. This CDR3 comprises 18 residues. The CDR3 DNA reads TGTGCCAGCAGTTACTCACGCGGGTCTGCCTCGAGGGGGAATGAGCAGTTCTTC. As protein: CASSYSRGSASRGNEQFF.

CDR3 DNA sequence: TGTGCCAGCAGCTTATTCGGGGAATCGTCAAATGGCTACACCTTC. This sequence encodes CASSLFGESSNGYTF. The chain carries TRBV7-9 and TRBJ1-2; D ambiguous. Germline-derived CDR1 and CDR2 are SEHNR and FQNEAQ (reference sequence). This CDR3 is 15 amino acids long. Trimming removed 2 bases at V and 6 bases at J, with 16 bases between. Full variable domain (remainder filled in from reference TRBV7-9 and TRBJ1-2): DTGVSQNPRHKITKRGQNVTFRCDPISEHNRLYWYRQTLGQGPEFLTYFQNEAQLEKSRLLSDRFSAERPKGSFSTLEIQRTEQGDSAMYLCASSLFGESSNGYTFGSGTRLTVV.

The chain links TRBV19 to TRBJ1-3; a weak D match, TRBD1 (5 bases). Germline assignment: CDR1 LNHDA and CDR2 SQIVND (reference sequence). Trimming removed 4 bases at V and 6 bases at J, with 16 bases between. The CDR3 covers 15 residues. The CDR3 region has the DNA TGTGCCAGTAGTACCCGGGCCGGGGGTTTAAACACCATATATTTT. The encoded protein is CASSTRAGGLNTIYF.

J is TRBJ1-5 and V is TRBV29-1, with a possible D match to TRBD1 (6 bases). V lost 0 bases to trimming and J lost 4 bases, with 10 bases between them. From germline, CDR1 is SQVTM and CDR2 ANQGSEA. The CDR3 length is 14 residues. CDR3 residues: CSVEDKDRNQPQHF. The CDR3 nucleotides read TGCAGCGTTGAAGATAAGGACAGAAATCAGCCCCAGCATTTT.

The gene calls are TRBV13 and TRBJ2-5; 7 nucleotides line up with TRBD1. With 5 bases clipped from V and 1 base from J, the junction kept 4 bases outside the gene matches. CDR3 size: 14 residues. The germline CDR1 and CDR2 sequences are PRHDT and FYEKMQ (reference sequence). The CDR3 here is CASSGYRGQETQYF. The DNA for the CDR3 is TGTGCCAGCAGCGGTTACAGGGGCCAAGAGACCCAGTACTTC.

The chain combines TRBV24-1 with TRBJ2-5; 7 bases agree with TRBD1. This CDR3 region has 15 residues. CDR1 KGHDR and CDR2 SFDVKD come from the germline V gene. Trimming removed 7 bases from V and 4 bases from J; junction bases left unmatched: 11. The CDR3 reads CATSTTGLMGETQYF. The CDR3 nucleotides read TGTGCCACCAGCACGACAGGGCTAATGGGAGAGACCCAGTACTTC.

The V and J genes are TRBV3-1 (or the pseudogene TRBV3-2) and TRBJ2-7; TRBD1 agrees at 11 bases. This CDR3 spans 15 amino acids. V lost 3 bases, J lost 3 bases, and 4 bases stayed unmatched. Germline values: CDR1 LGHDT, CDR2 YNNKEL (reference sequence). Here the CDR3 DNA reads TGTGCCAGCAGCCAGGCCGGGACAGGGGGCTACGAGCAGTACTTC. It is translated as CASSQAGTGGYEQYF.

This clone was picked up one time. The V call is TRBV29-1, the J call TRBJ2-1; TRBD1 matches 7 bases. The CDR3 is 16 amino acids. Germline assignment: CDR1 SQVTM and CDR2 ANQGSEA. V trimming: 6 bases; J trimming: 6 bases; junction bases outside the gene matches: 17. CDR3 sequence (DNA): TGCAGCGTAGATGGGTTGTCGACAGGGAACCTCAATGAGCAGTTCTTC. Residues: CSVDGLSTGNLNEQFF.

The gene calls are TRBV7-2 and TRBJ2-4, with D maybe TRBD2 (7 bases). This CDR3 region has 15 residues. Trimming pared 2 bases from V and 9 bases from J, leaving 17 bases between. The germline CDR1 and CDR2 sequences are SGHTA and FQGNSA. For the CDR3, the DNA is TGTGCCAGCAGCTTAAGGCGGGGGCCCTTGGGCATTCAGTACTTC. Its translation is CASSLRRGPLGIQYF.

Written as DNA, the CDR3 is TGTGCCAGCAGTTACTGGGGGGGACCTAGCTATGGCTACACCTTC. Translated: CASSYWGGPSYGYTF. The chain has TRBV6-5 and TRBJ1-2; TRBD1 is a possible D gene (5 bases). The CDR3 covers 15 residues. V lost 1 base and J lost 4, with 13 bases in between. Germline CDR1 reads MNHEY; CDR2 reads SVGAGI.

The chain is built from TRBV7-9 and TRBJ1-1, with D possibly being TRBD1 (5 bases). This CDR3 has 14 residues. Germline values: CDR1 SEHNR, CDR2 FQNEAQ (reference sequence). Trimming pared 6 bases from V and 1 base from J, leaving 12 bases between. The CDR3 nucleotides are TGTGCCAGCAGGGGGGGTTCAGAGAACACTGAAGCTTTCTTT. Translation gives CASRGGSENTEAFF. Complete variable domain (other parts from reference TRBV7-9 and TRBJ1-1): DTGVSQNPRHKITKRGQNVTFRCDPISEHNRLYWYRQTLGQGPEFLTYFQNEAQLEKSRLLSDRFSAERPKGSFSTLEIQRTEQGDSAMYLCASRGGSENTEAFFGQGTRLTVV.

This clone was seen a handful of times. The chain recombines TRBV7-9 with TRBJ1-2, with 10 nucleotides matching TRBD1. The trim removed 5 bases at V and 7 bases at J, leaving 7 bases unmatched. The CDR3 contains 14 residues. Germline CDR1 SEHNR, CDR2 FQNEAQ (reference sequence). The CDR3 is CASSPGTGAPGYTF. The CDR3 DNA is TGTGCCAGCAGCCCCGGGACAGGGGCCCCTGGCTACACCTTC.

The V gene is TRBV6-1, the J gene TRBJ2-7; no clear D gene. The CDR3 is 14 residues long. CDR1 and CDR2 (germline): MNHNS, SASEGT. Trimming removed 3 bases at V and 5 bases at J, with 14 bases between. This CDR3 reads CASSELWRIDEQYF. CDR3 nucleotide sequence: TGTGCCAGCAGTGAGTTGTGGCGGATCGACGAGCAGTACTTC.

This chain connects TRBV6-1 to TRBJ2-7, with 13 bases lining up with TRBD2. The germline V gene has CDR1 MNHNS and CDR2 SASEGT. Trimming at V came to 0 bases and at J to 1 base, leaving 9 bases not matched to a gene. CDR3 size: 19 residues. CDR3 DNA sequence: TGTGCCAGCAGTGAAGCGCCCCACCGGACTAGCGGGGGATCCTACGAGCAGTACTTC. Amino acid sequence: CASSEAPHRTSGGSYEQYF.

This CDR3 reads CASSPGGTGGEETQYF. The CDR3 DNA sequence: TGTGCCAGCAGCCCTGGAGGGACAGGGGGCGAAGAGACCCAGTACTTC. The chain is built from TRBV28 and TRBJ2-5, with 12 bases that match TRBD1. Trimming took 6 bases from V and 3 from J; bases not matched to a gene: 8. This CDR3 spans 16 amino acids. Germline V gene lookup returns CDR1 MDHEN and CDR2 SYDVKM.

V is TRBV7-2 and J is TRBJ1-1, with D uncertain. CDR1 is SGHTA and CDR2 is FQGNSA in the germline V gene. The V gene lost 4 bases and the J gene lost 6 bases, with 9 bases spanning the gap. The CDR3 is 12 amino acids. CDR3 nucleotide sequence: TGTGCCAGCAGCTCCACTTTGGCTGAAGCTTTCTTT. Translation gives CASSSTLAEAFF.

This clone was observed a handful of times. V gene TRBV6-5 combines with J gene TRBJ1-5; TRBD1 matches 10 bases. CDR3 size: 14 residues. V shed 5 bases, J shed 9 bases, and the junction held 7 bases outside the gene matches. Germline CDR1 is MNHEY and CDR2 is SVGAGI. CDR3 sequence reads: CASSQQRDRGPQHF. The CDR3 DNA follows: TGTGCCAGCAGTCAACAGCGGGACAGGGGGCCCCAGCATTTT.

The CDR3 loop reads CASSRTQVQGLKLFF. The CDR3 bases are TGCGCCAGCAGCCGGACACAGGTCCAAGGTCTAAAACTGTTTTTT. This rearrangement joins TRBV4-1 to TRBJ1-4, with a tentative D call TRBD1 (5 bases). The CDR3 consists of 15 residues. CDR1 MGHRA and CDR2 YSYEKL come from the germline V gene. V was shortened by 4 bases and J by 10 bases, with 19 bases between the two germline ends.

The J gene is TRBJ2-7, the V gene TRBV4-3; D gene ambiguous. In germline, CDR1 is LGHNA, CDR2 YSLEER. V lost 1 base and J lost 3, with 7 bases in between. The CDR3 is made up of 13 amino acids. The CDR3 protein is CASSQAPGYEQYF. The CDR3 coding sequence is TGCGCCAGCAGCCAAGCACCGGGCTACGAGCAGTACTTC.

The rearrangement joins TRBV4-2 to TRBJ1-1, with no clear D. Germline loops: CDR1 LGHNA, CDR2 YNFKEQ. V dropped 1 base and J dropped 4 bases, with 10 bases sitting between them. The CDR3 spans 14 residues. The CDR3 sequence is CASSQAGGFTEAFF. The CDR3 DNA reads TGTGCCAGCAGCCAAGCGGGAGGGTTCACTGAAGCTTTCTTT.

The CDR3 reads CASSPRPAEGPFF. For the CDR3, the DNA is TGTGCCAGCAGCCCCCGGCCCGCAGAGGGTCCGTTCTTC. The chain couples TRBV11-2 to TRBJ2-1; a possible D gene is TRBD2 (5 bases). V lost 5 bases to trimming and J lost 15 bases, with 20 bases between them. Germline assignment: CDR1 SGHAT and CDR2 FQNNGV. The CDR3 contains 13 residues. Filled out from reference TRBV11-2 and TRBJ2-1, the complete variable domain reads EAGVAQSPRYKIIEKRQSVAFWCNPISGHATLYWYQQILGQGPKLLIQFQNNGVVDDSQLPKDRFSAERLKGVDSTLKIQPAKLEDSAVYLCASSPRPAEGPFFGPGTRLTVL.

The rearrangement joins TRBV18 to TRBJ2-5; tentatively, D is TRBD2 (6 bases). This CDR3 region has 14 residues. CDR1 is KGHSH and CDR2 is LQKENI in the germline V gene. V was clipped by 1 base and J by 4 bases, with 10 bases between them. The CDR3 DNA sequence: TGTGCCAGCTCACCACAGTACGGGGGAGAGACCCAGTACTTC. Encoded protein: CASSPQYGGETQYF. Using reference TRBV18 and TRBJ2-5 for the parts outside the CDR3, the full variable domain is NAGVMQNPRHLVRRRGQEARLRCSPMKGHSHVYWYRQLPEEGLKFMVYLQKENIIDESGMPKERFSAEFPKEGPSILRIQQVVRGDSAAYFCASSPQYGGETQYFGPGTRLLVL.

This clone is a singleton in its sample. The chain has TRBV7-3 and TRBJ2-1; 7 bases are shared with TRBD1. The V segment lost 6 bases and the J segment 7 bases; nucleotides outside the gene matches: 6. Germline assignment: CDR1 SGHTA and CDR2 FQGTGA. The CDR3 sequence is 13 residues long. The CDR3 sequence is CASRPGGRNEQFF. CDR3 DNA sequence: TGTGCCAGCAGGCCAGGGGGAAGGAATGAGCAGTTCTTC.

V is TRBV9 and J is TRBJ2-7; 8 bases are a match to TRBD1. The V segment lost 1 base and the J segment 7 bases; nucleotides outside the gene matches: 31. The CDR3 length is 22 residues. In germline, CDR1 is SGDLS, CDR2 YYNGEE. The CDR3 protein is CASSVWVPLRPRQGRPSGEQYF. The CDR3 coding sequence is TGTGCCAGCAGCGTATGGGTTCCACTACGACCGCGACAGGGGCGCCCGAGCGGGGAGCAGTACTTC.

This clone has just one count. The genes are TRBV6-5 and TRBJ2-7; D perhaps matches TRBD2 (5 bases). V was clipped by 2 bases and J by 3 bases, with 17 bases between them. The CDR3 length is 16 residues. Germline assignment: CDR1 MNHEY and CDR2 SVGAGI. CDR3 region: CASSYLPTQSGYEQYF. The CDR3 region has the DNA TGTGCCAGCAGTTACCTGCCTACACAGAGCGGCTACGAGCAGTACTTC.

The count of this clone is one. The rearrangement joins TRBV4-3 to TRBJ1-2; 9 nucleotides match TRBD1. V gave up 4 bases and J gave up 8 bases; unmatched junction bases: 5. The V gene's germline CDR1 is LGHNA and CDR2 YSLEER. This CDR3 contains 13 residues. This CDR3 reads CASSRGQGKGYTF. Here the CDR3 DNA reads TGCGCCAGCAGCCGAGGACAGGGGAAAGGCTACACCTTC.

The gene calls are TRBV6-2 or TRBV6-3 and TRBJ2-3; possibly TRBD2 for D (5 bases). Germline CDR1 MNHEY, CDR2 SVGEGT. The CDR3 contains 15 residues. The germline V and J ends were trimmed by 4 bases and 1 base, with 12 bases remaining between them. CDR3 protein: CASSFTRVGTDTQYF. For the CDR3, the DNA is TGTGCCAGCAGTTTCACGAGGGTCGGCACAGATACGCAGTATTTT.